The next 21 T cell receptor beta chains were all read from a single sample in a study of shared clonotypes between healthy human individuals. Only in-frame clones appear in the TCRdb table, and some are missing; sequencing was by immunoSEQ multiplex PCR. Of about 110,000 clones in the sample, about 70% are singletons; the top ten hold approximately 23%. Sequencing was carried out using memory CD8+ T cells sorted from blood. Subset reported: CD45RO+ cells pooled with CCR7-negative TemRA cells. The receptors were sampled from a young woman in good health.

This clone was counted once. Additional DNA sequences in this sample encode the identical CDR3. The CDR3 reads CASSFENEQYF. Written as DNA, the CDR3 is TGTGCCAGCAGTTTCGAGAACGAGCAGTACTTC. The chain carries TRBV28 and TRBJ2-7; D unclear. Trimming cost V 3 bases and J 5 bases, with 5 bases left between them. The germline CDR1 and CDR2 sequences are MDHEN and SYDVKM. The CDR3 totals 11 residues.

Written as DNA, the CDR3 is TGTGCCAGCTCACAGGGACTAGCGGGGGGCACAGATACGCAGTATTTT. As protein: CASSQGLAGGTDTQYF. The J gene is TRBJ2-3, the V gene TRBV18; TRBD2 matches at 14 bases. The CDR3 is made up of 16 amino acids. Germline V gene sequence: CDR1 KGHSH, CDR2 LQKENI. After removal of 4 bases from V and 1 base from J, the junction contained 1 base not matched to a gene.

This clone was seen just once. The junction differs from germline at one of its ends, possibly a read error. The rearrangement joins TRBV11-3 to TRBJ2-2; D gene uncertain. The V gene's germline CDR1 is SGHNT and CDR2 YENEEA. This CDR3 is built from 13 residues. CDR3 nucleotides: TGTGCCAGCAGCTTAGGGAACAGCGGGGAGCTGTTTTTT. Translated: CASSLGNSGELFF. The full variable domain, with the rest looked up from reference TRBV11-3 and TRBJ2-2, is EAGVVQSPRYKIIEKKQPVAFWCNPISGHNTLYWYLQNLGQGPELLIRYENEEAVDDSQLPKDRFSAERLKGVDSTLKIQPAELGDSAVYLCASSLGNSGELFFGEGSRLTVL.

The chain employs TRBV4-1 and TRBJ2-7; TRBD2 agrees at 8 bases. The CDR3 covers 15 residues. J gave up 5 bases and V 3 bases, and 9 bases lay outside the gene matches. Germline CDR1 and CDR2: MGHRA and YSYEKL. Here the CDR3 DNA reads TGCGCCAGCAGCCACCGAAGCGGGAGTTTCGACGAGCAGTACTTC. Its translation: CASSHRSGSFDEQYF.

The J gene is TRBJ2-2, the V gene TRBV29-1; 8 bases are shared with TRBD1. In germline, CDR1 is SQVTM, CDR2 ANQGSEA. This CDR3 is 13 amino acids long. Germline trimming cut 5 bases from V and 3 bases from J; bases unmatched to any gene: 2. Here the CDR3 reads CSVTQGDTGELFF. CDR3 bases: TGCAGCGTTACACAGGGGGACACCGGGGAGCTGTTTTTT.

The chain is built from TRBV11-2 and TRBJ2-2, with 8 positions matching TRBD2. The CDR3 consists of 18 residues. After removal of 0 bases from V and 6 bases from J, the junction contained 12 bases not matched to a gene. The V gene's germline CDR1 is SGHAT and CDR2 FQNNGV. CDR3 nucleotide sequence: TGTGCCAGCAGCTTAGACCCCGGGAGGGTTACTTGCCCCGGGGAGCTGTTTTTT. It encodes CASSLDPGRVTCPGELFF. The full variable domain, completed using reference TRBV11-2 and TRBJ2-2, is EAGVAQSPRYKIIEKRQSVAFWCNPISGHATLYWYQQILGQGPKLLIQFQNNGVVDDSQLPKDRFSAERLKGVDSTLKIQPAKLEDSAVYLCASSLDPGRVTCPGELFFGEGSRLTVL.

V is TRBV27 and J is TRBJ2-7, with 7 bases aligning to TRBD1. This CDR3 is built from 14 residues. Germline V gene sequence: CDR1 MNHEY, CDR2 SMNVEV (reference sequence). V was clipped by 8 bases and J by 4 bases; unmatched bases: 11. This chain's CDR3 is CASRPGQTLYEQYF. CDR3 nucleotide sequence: TGTGCCAGCCGACCGGGACAGACCCTATACGAGCAGTACTTC.

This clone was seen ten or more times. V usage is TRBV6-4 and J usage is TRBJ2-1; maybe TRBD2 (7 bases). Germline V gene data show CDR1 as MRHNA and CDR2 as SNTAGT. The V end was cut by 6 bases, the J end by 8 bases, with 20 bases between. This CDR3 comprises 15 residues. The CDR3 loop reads CASSPGRGGGDEQFF. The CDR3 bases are TGTGCCAGCAGCCCCGGACGGGGAGGGGGGGATGAGCAGTTCTTC.

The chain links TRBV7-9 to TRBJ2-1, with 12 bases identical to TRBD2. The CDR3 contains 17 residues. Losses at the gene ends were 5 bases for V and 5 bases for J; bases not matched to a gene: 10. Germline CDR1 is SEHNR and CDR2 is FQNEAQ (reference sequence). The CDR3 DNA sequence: TGTGCCAGCAGCCCGAAGCGACTAGCGGGAGTTCACAATGAGCAGTTCTTC. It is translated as CASSPKRLAGVHNEQFF.

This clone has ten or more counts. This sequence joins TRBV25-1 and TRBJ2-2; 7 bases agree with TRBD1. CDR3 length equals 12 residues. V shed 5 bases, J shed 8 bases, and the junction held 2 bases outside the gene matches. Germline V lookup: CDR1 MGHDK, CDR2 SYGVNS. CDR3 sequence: CASSNRGGELFF. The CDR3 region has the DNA TGTGCCAGCAGTAACAGGGGTGGGGAGCTGTTTTTT. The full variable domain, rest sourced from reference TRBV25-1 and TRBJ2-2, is EADIYQTPRYLVIGTGKKITLECSQTMGHDKMYWYQQDPGMELHLIHYSYGVNSTEKGDLSSESTVSRIRTEHFPLTLESARPSHTSQYLCASSNRGGELFFGEGSRLTVL.

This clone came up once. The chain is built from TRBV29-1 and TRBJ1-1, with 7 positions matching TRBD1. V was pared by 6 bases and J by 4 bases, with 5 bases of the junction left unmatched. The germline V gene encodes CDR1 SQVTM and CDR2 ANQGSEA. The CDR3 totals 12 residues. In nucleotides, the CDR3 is TGCAGCGTCGACAGGGAGGGCACTGAAGCTTTCTTT. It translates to CSVDREGTEAFF.

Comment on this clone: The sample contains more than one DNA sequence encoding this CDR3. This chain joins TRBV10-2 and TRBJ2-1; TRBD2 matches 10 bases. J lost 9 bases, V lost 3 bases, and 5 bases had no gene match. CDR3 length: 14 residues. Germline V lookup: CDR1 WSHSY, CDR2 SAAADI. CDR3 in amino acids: CASSESGRASEQFF. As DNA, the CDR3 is TGCGCCAGCAGTGAAAGCGGGAGGGCCAGTGAGCAGTTCTTC.

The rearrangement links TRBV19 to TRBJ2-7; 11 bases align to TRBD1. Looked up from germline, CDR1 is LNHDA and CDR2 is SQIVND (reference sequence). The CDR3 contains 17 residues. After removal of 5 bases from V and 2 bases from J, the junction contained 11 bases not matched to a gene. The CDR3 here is CASSQRQGTGGTYEQYF. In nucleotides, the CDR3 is TGTGCCAGTAGTCAACGACAGGGGACAGGGGGGACCTACGAGCAGTACTTC. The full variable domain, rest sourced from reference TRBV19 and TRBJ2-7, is DGGITQSPKYLFRKEGQNVTLSCEQNLNHDAMYWYRQDPGQGLRLIYYSQIVNDFQKGDIAEGYSVSREKKESFPLTVTSAQKNPTAFYLCASSQRQGTGGTYEQYFGPGTRLTVT.

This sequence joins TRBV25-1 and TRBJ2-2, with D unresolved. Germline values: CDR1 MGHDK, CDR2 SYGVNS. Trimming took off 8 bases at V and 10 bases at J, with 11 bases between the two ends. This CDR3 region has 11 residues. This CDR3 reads CASGPAEELFF. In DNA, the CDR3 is TGTGCCAGCGGCCCCGCAGAGGAGCTGTTTTTT.

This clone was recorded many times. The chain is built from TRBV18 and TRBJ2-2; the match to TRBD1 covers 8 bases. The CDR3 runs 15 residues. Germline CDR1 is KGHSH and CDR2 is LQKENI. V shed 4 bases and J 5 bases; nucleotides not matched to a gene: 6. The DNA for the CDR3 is TGTGCCAGCTCACTTCGGACAGGGCGGACCGGGGAGCTGTTTTTT. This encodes CASSLRTGRTGELFF.

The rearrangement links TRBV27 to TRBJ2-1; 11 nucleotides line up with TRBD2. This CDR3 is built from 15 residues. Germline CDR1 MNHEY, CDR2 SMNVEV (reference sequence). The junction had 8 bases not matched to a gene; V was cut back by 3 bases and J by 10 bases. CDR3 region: CASSFSTSGTGEQFF. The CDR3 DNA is TGTGCCAGCAGTTTTTCGACTAGCGGGACGGGGGAGCAGTTCTTC.

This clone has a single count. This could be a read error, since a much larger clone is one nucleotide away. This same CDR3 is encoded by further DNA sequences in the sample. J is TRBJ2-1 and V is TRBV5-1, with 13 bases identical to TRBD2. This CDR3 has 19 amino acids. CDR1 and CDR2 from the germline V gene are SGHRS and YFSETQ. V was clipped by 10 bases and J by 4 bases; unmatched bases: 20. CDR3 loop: CASYSGATSGRATYNEQFF. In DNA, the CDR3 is TGCGCCTCCTACTCTGGGGCCACTAGCGGGAGGGCGACTTACAATGAGCAGTTCTTC.

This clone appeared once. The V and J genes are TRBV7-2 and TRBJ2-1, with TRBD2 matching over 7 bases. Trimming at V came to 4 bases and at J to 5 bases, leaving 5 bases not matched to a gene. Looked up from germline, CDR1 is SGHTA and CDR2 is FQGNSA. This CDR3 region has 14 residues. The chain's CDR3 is CASSWQSGNNEQFF. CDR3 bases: TGTGCCAGCAGCTGGCAAAGCGGGAACAATGAGCAGTTCTTC.

The CDR3 here is CASSLVASDTQYF. In DNA form, the CDR3 reads TGTGCCAGCAGTTTAGTGGCCTCAGATACGCAGTATTTT. V and J are TRBV27 and TRBJ2-3; no definite D call. The CDR3 length is 13 residues. Trimming took off 2 bases at V and 4 bases at J, with 7 bases between the two ends. The germline V gene has CDR1 MNHEY and CDR2 SMNVEV (reference sequence).

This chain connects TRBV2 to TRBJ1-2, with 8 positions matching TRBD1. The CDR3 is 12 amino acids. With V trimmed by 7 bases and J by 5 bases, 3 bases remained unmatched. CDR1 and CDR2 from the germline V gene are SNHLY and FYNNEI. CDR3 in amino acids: CASMDRVYGYTF. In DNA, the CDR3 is TGTGCCAGCATGGACAGGGTATATGGCTACACCTTC.

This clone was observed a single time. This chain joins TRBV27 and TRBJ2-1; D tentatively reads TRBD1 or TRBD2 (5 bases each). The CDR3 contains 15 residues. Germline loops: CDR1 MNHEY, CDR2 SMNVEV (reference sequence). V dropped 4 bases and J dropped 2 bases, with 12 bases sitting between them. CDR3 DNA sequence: TGTGCCAGCAGTTATGCGAGGGGAACCTACAATGAGCAGTTCTTC. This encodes CASSYARGTYNEQFF.